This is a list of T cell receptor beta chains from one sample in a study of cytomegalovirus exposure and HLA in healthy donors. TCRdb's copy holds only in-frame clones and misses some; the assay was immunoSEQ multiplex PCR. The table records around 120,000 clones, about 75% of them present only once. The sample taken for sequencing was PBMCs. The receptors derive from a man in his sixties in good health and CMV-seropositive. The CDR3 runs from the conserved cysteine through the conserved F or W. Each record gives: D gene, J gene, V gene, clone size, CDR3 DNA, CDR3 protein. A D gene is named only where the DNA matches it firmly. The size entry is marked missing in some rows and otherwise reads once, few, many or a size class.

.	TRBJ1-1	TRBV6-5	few	TGTGCCAGCAGACCACAGGGCCCGTACAGCGAGGCTTTCTTT	CASRPQGPYSEAFF
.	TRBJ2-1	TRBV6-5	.	TGTGCCAGCAGTTCCGTCTTGGGGGCGAAGGATGAGCAGTTCTTC	CASSSVLGAKDEQFF
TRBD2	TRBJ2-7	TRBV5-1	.	TGCGCCAGCAGTTGGGGGAGAGAGCGGGGGACTTACGAGCAGTACTTC	CASSWGRERGTYEQYF
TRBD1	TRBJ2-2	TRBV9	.	TGTGCCAGCAGCGGAGTTACAGGGGCGGTTATCGGGGAGCTGTTTTTT	CASSGVTGAVIGELFF
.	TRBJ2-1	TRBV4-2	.	TGTGCCAGCAGCCAAGAGGGGGGACGGCAGTTCTTC	CASSQEGGRQFF
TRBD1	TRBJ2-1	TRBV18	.	TGTGCCAGCTCACCCTTGGGACAGGGTCAACAGTTCTTC	CASSPLGQGQQFF
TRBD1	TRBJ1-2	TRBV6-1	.	TGTGCCAGCAGTGAAACGACAGGGGGTCAATATGGCTACACCTTC	CASSETTGGQYGYTF
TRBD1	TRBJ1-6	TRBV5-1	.	TGCGCCAGCAGCTTGGCGGGAGAGGGGGCAAACTATAATTCACCCCTCCACTTT	CASSLAGEGANYNSPLHF
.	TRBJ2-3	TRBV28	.	TGTGCCAGCAGTCCGTCGGTCGATACGCAGTATTTT	CASSPSVDTQYF
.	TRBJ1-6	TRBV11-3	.	TGTGCCAGCAGCTTAGATCAGGGCTCACCCCTCCACTTT	CASSLDQGSPLHF
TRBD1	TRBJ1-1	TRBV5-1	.	TGCGCCAGCAGCTTGTACAGGGGGACTGAAGCTTTCTTT	CASSLYRGTEAFF
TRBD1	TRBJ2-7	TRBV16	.	TGTGCCAGCAGCCGAAAGGGGGCAGGAGGCTACGAGCAGTACTTC	CASSRKGAGGYEQYF
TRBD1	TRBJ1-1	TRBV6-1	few	TGTGCCAGCAGTGTCCAGGGGGCGAGAACTGAAGCTTTCTTT	CASSVQGARTEAFF
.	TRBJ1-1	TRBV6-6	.	TGTGCCAGCAGCCTCCGGGTAAACACTGAAGCTTTCTTT	CASSLRVNTEAFF
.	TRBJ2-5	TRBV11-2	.	TGTGCCAGCAGCTACGGGACACATAAGCAAGAGACCCAGTACTTC	CASSYGTHKQETQYF
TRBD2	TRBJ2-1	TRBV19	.	TGTGCCAGTCAGGGACTAGCGCCGGGGGAGCAGTTCTTC	CASQGLAPGEQFF
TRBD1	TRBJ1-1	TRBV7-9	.	TGTGCCAGCAACCAAGGGGGCGCTGGCACTGAAGCTTTCTTT	CASNQGGAGTEAFF
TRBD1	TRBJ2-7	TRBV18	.	TGTGCCAGCTCACCTATTCGGACAGGGGGCAGGGGTCCCTACTACGAGCAGTACTTC	CASSPIRTGGRGPYYEQYF
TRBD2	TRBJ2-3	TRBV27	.	TGTGCCAGCACCTTAGGGGGGGCGGGAGGGGAAGATACGCAGTATTTT	CASTLGGAGGEDTQYF
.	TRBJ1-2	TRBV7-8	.	TGTGCCAGCAGCTCGCAGCGAGGGAAGGCGTATGGCTACACCTTC	CASSSQRGKAYGYTF